A single sample is the source of the 5 T cell receptor beta chains below, sequenced in a study of T cell clonality in common variable immunodeficiency. Data came from immunoSEQ multiplex PCR; TCRdb stores just in-frame clones and leaves some out. There are some 32,000 clones in the sample, none observed a single time. The sample taken for sequencing was peripheral blood mononuclear cells. The source of these receptors is a person between 18 and 69 years old in good health.

In its sample, this clone was seen a few times. The observed sequence ends 3 residues before the CDR3 terminus, with the missing tail filled in from the germline J gene. The V and J genes are TRBV5-1 and TRBJ2-5, with D uncertain. V shed 4 bases and J shed 4 bases, with 8 bases lying between them. Germline loops: CDR1 SGHRS, CDR2 YFSETQ. The CDR3 contains 12 residues. CDR3 DNA, as far as it was read: TGCGCCAGCAGCCTGACGGGAGAGACC. Encoded protein: CASSLTGET. The full CDR3 protein reads CASSLTGETQYF.

At least ten counts were recorded for this clone. The read gets to within 3 residues of the CDR3 end, and the germline J gene fills in the rest. The chain combines TRBV4-2 with TRBJ2-4; a weak D match, TRBD1 (6 bases). The CDR3 is 16 amino acids. The germline V gene has CDR1 LGHNA and CDR2 YNFKEQ. This CDR3 reads CASSQGTTGPNQPQYF. Incomplete CDR3 DNA: TGTGCCAGCAGCCAAGGGACAACAGGGCCCAATCAGCCT.

This clone was seen a few times. From the germline J gene comes the end of the CDR3, since the read stops 3 residues before it. The chain recombines TRBV19 with TRBJ1-2, with 7 bases that match TRBD1. Germline trimming cut 7 bases from V and 4 bases from J; bases unmatched to any gene: 12. Germline V gives CDR1 LNHDA, CDR2 SQIVND (reference sequence). CDR3 size: 15 residues. The CDR3 sequence: CASNEDGQAGYGYTF. Partial CDR3 DNA: TGTGCCAGTAATGAGGACGGACAGGCCGGCTATGGC.

This clone was counted many times. CDR3 bases read: TGCAGTGCTAGAGGGTCAAGACTAGCGGGAGGATTCCCCTACAATGAG. As protein: CSARGSRLAGGFPYNE. The whole CDR3 region reads CSARGSRLAGGFPYNEQFF. The chain recombines TRBV20-1 with TRBJ2-1; 13 positions match TRBD2. The read halts 3 residues ahead of the CDR3 end, with the missing end drawn from the germline J gene. Trimming took 1 base from V and 2 from J; bases not matched to a gene: 11. Germline CDR1 reads DFQATT; CDR2 reads SNEGSKA (reference sequence). This CDR3 contains 19 residues.

This clone came up many times. The read terminates 3 residues before the CDR3 end, so the remaining end is supplied by the germline J gene. The genes are TRBV7-3 and TRBJ2-1; 10 nucleotides line up with TRBD2. Germline CDR1 is SGHTA and CDR2 is FQGTGA. The ends lost 5 bases at V and 9 bases at J; junction bases unmatched: 10. The CDR3 is 15 residues long. The CDR3 reads CASSPWGTSDGEQFF. The part of the CDR3 DNA that was read is TGTGCCAGCAGCCCCTGGGGGACTAGCGATGGTGAG.